Below, 11 T cell receptor beta chains from the same sample are listed, as sequenced in a study of somatic mutations in cytotoxic T cells in rheumatoid arthritis. Profiling relied on immunoSEQ multiplex PCR, and the TCRdb table lists in-frame clones only, not all of them. The table shows 20,000 to 25,000 clones, with roughly 80% occurring only once. Specimen: CD8+ T cells sorted from blood. The receptors derive from an adult with rheumatoid arthritis.

The V and J genes are TRBV29-1 and TRBJ1-5, with 10 bases fitting TRBD1. Germline values: CDR1 SQVTM, CDR2 ANQGSEA. With V trimmed by 6 bases and J by 5 bases, 4 bases remained unmatched. The CDR3 sequence is 13 residues long. The CDR3 sequence: CSVLGTGDQPQHF. As DNA, the CDR3 is TGCAGCGTACTCGGGACAGGGGATCAGCCCCAGCATTTT. The full variable domain, with the rest looked up from reference TRBV29-1 and TRBJ1-5, is SAVISQKPSRDICQRGTSLTIQCQVDSQVTMMFWYRQQPGQSLTLIATANQGSEATYESGFVIDKFPISRPNLTFSTLTVSNMSPEDSSIYLCSVLGTGDQPQHFGDGTRLSIL.

V and J are TRBV15 and TRBJ2-7; D is uncertain. The length of the CDR3 is 13 residues. V gave up 1 base and J gave up 4 bases, with 8 bases separating them. CDR1 is LNHNV, CDR2 YYDKDF, per germline (reference sequence). The CDR3 DNA reads as TGTGCCACCAGCAGAGTCGACCGATACGAGCAGTACTTC. It codes for CATSRVDRYEQYF.

V is TRBV4-1 and J is TRBJ1-1; 7 nucleotides agree with TRBD1. The junction had 11 bases not matched to a gene; V was cut back by 4 bases and J by 0 bases. The germline CDR1 and CDR2 sequences are MGHRA and YSYEKL. The CDR3 loop spans 17 amino acids. The CDR3 bases are TGCGCCAGCAGCCCCTTGCAGGGGGGTGTCTTGAACACTGAAGCTTTCTTT. This gives the protein CASSPLQGGVLNTEAFF.

The rearrangement links TRBV7-8 to TRBJ1-5; tentative D call: TRBD1 (5 bases). Germline V CDR1 and CDR2: SGHVS, FQNEAQ. The CDR3 consists of 14 residues. The V end lost 7 bases, the J end lost 1 base, and 11 bases lay between the germline ends. CDR3 nucleotides: TGTGCCAGCACCTTGCGGGGGAGCAATCAGCCCCAGCATTTT. As protein: CASTLRGSNQPQHF. The full variable domain, in which reference TRBV7-8 and TRBJ1-5 provide the parts outside the CDR3, is GAGVSQSPRYKVAKRGQDVALRCDPISGHVSLFWYQQALGQGPEFLTYFQNEAQLDKSGLPSDRFFAERPEGSVSTLKIQRTQQEDSAVYLCASTLRGSNQPQHFGDGTRLSIL.

The CDR3 region has the DNA TGTGCCAGCAGCCACCAGACAGGGCGAGGAAACACTGAAGCTTTCTTT. Translation gives CASSHQTGRGNTEAFF. V gene TRBV7-9 combines with J gene TRBJ1-1, with 7 bases that match TRBD1. Germline V gene data show CDR1 as SEHNR and CDR2 as FQNEAQ (reference sequence). This CDR3 is built from 16 residues. V lost 5 bases, J lost 2 bases, and 11 bases stayed unmatched.

This clone was detected once. The J gene is TRBJ2-5, the V gene TRBV11-2; unclear D gene. Trimming pared 5 bases from V and 3 bases from J, leaving 16 bases between. This CDR3 contains 15 residues. Looked up from germline, CDR1 is SGHAT and CDR2 is FQNNGV. CDR3 coding DNA: TGTGCCAGCAGCCGCCCCCCGGCGATTAAAGAGACCCAGTACTTC. This encodes CASSRPPAIKETQYF.

The rearrangement uses TRBV5-6 and TRBJ1-1; 9 bases match TRBD1. Germline V CDR1 and CDR2: SGHDT, YYEEEE. The CDR3 has 17 residues. V was clipped by 1 base and J by 0 bases; unmatched bases: 7. CDR3 sequence reads: CASSLFGTGSLNTEAFF. The CDR3 coding sequence is TGTGCCAGCAGCTTGTTCGGGACAGGGAGCCTGAACACTGAAGCTTTCTTT.

The gene calls are TRBV27 and TRBJ2-7; a possible D gene is TRBD1 (5 bases). V was clipped by 3 bases and J by 3 bases, with 9 bases between them. The CDR3 covers 13 residues. Germline CDR1 MNHEY, CDR2 SMNVEV (reference sequence). CDR3 protein: CASSFQGVYEQYF. CDR3 coding DNA: TGTGCCAGCAGTTTCCAGGGTGTCTACGAGCAGTACTTC.

V gene TRBV4-3 combines with J gene TRBJ2-1; D not certain. Between the trimmed V and J ends, which lost 1 base and 3 bases, there was a span of 7 bases. Germline V gene lookup returns CDR1 LGHNA and CDR2 YSLEER. The CDR3 covers 14 residues. This CDR3 reads CASSQVGSYNEQFF. In DNA form, the CDR3 reads TGCGCCAGCAGCCAAGTTGGCAGCTACAATGAGCAGTTCTTC.

The chain combines TRBV6-5 with TRBJ1-6, with D hard to call. The CDR3 is made up of 15 amino acids. Germline assignment: CDR1 MNHEY and CDR2 SVGAGI. V lost 2 bases to trimming and J lost 6 bases, with 11 bases between them. The CDR3 DNA reads as TGTGCCAGCAGTTACAGCCGGGGATTTAATTCACCCCTCCACTTT. It yields the protein CASSYSRGFNSPLHF.

This clone is termed medium-sized. The chain couples TRBV6-7 to TRBJ1-2; TRBD1 matches at 7 bases. TRBV6-7 is classed as an ORF, of uncertain function. This CDR3 contains 14 residues. V shed 1 base and J 7 bases; nucleotides not matched to a gene: 6. The CDR3 region has the DNA TGTGCCAGCAGTTACTTAGACAGGGCAGGTGGCTACACCTTC. It yields the protein CASSYLDRAGGYTF.